This entry is about one TCR beta chain. Its antigen is undetermined. These data belong to a study of cytomegalovirus exposure and HLA in healthy donors. V shed 0 bases and J 5 bases; nucleotides not matched to a gene: 6. CDR3 length equals 14 residues. The germline CDR1 and CDR2 sequences are SQVTM and ANQGSEA. PCR involved 60 Vbeta and 13 Jbeta primers. The repertoire was sequenced with immunoSEQ multiplex PCR; TCRdb's copy has only in-frame clones and lacks some. The table includes about 80,000 clones, roughly three quarters detected once. Findings and caveats of the study: Earlier analysis looked at TCR beta V segments, and most were productive about 90% or about 30% of the time.

This chain joins TRBV29-1 and TRBJ2-5, with 7 bases lining up with TRBD2. The sequence was obtained from a woman in her 50s in good health and CMV-seropositive. The sequencing input was PBMCs. The CDR3, as DNA: TGCAGCGTTGAAGAAGGGCTAGCGGCGGAGACCCAGTACTTC. Translating it yields CSVEEGLAAETQYF.